A single sample is the source of the 19 T cell receptor beta chains below, sequenced in a study of CD8 T cells in ankylosing spondylitis. Findings and limits, study-wide: For ankylosing spondylitis blood, a TCR beta motif of 8 or 9 highly homologous variants appeared characteristic.

MiXCR, applied by TCRdb to the 5' RACE reads, yields one record per CDR3 protein. Among fewer than 400,000 distinct CDR3 sequences, 7% to 9% were seen once, and the ten largest hold roughly 14%. These TCRs' antigens remain unknown. Sequencing was done on a sample of blood, either unsorted or a sorted T cell fraction (not recorded which). The source is a male donor with ankylosing spondylitis.

This clonotype was counted between two and nine times. The CDR3 bases are TGTGCCAGCAGCTTCTACCGGGGGGGCAATCAGCCCCAGCATTTT. Residues: CASSFYRGGNQPQHF. The V and J genes are TRBV7-2 and TRBJ1-5; TRBD1 might be the D (5 bases). V lost 3 bases to trimming and J lost 2 bases, with 11 bases between them. This CDR3 is 15 amino acids long. The germline CDR1 and CDR2 sequences are SGHTA and FQGNSA. The variable domain in full, completed from reference TRBV7-2 and TRBJ1-5, reads GAGVSQSPSNKVTEKGKDVELRCDPISGHTALYWYRQSLGQGLEFLIYFQGNSAPDKSGLPSDRFSAERTGGSVSTLTIQRTQQEDSAVYLCASSFYRGGNQPQHFGDGTRLSIL.

The DNA of the CDR3 is TGCGCCAGCAGCTTTCGCAGCGGGAGCGGTACAGATACGCAGTATTTT. Its protein product is CASSFRSGSGTDTQYF. This sequence joins TRBV5-1 and TRBJ2-3, with 8 bases identical to TRBD2. The trim removed 2 bases at V and 3 bases at J, leaving 8 bases unmatched. CDR3 length: 16 residues. Germline CDR1 SGHRS, CDR2 YFSETQ.

In its sample, this clonotype was seen many times. This chain uses TRBV4-1 with TRBJ2-7; maybe TRBD1 (7 bases). The V end lost 8 bases, the J end lost 9 bases, and 20 bases lay between the germline ends. Germline CDR1 reads MGHRA; CDR2 reads YSYEKL. CDR3 size: 13 residues. As DNA, the CDR3 is TGCGCCAGCTCCAGGGGGAGGTCAAACGGGCAGTACTTC. Amino acids: CASSRGRSNGQYF.

In its sample, this clonotype was seen many times. This chain links TRBV5-1 with TRBJ2-1; no clear D. The CDR3 is 10 amino acids. V was shortened by 5 bases and J by 5 bases, with 2 bases between the two germline ends. In germline, CDR1 is SGHRS, CDR2 YFSETQ. In DNA, the CDR3 is TGCGCCAGCAGAAACAATGAGCAGTTCTTC. Its protein is CASRNNEQFF.

The J gene is TRBJ1-4, the V gene TRBV5-5; no definite D call. V lost 0 bases, J lost 1 base, and 4 bases lay in between. Germline CDR1 and CDR2: SGHKS and YYEKEE (reference sequence). The CDR3 loop spans 14 amino acids. This CDR3 is CASSLGVTNEKLFF. The CDR3 nucleotides read TGTGCCAGCAGCTTGGGGGTAACTAATGAAAAACTGTTTTTT. The variable domain in full, completed from reference TRBV5-5 and TRBJ1-4, reads DAGVTQSPTHLIKTRGQQVTLRCSPISGHKSVSWYQQVLGQGPQFIFQYYEKEERGRGNFPDRFSARQFPNYSSELNVNALLLGDSALYLCASSLGVTNEKLFFGSGTQLSVL.

This chain uses TRBV7-2 with TRBJ2-3; TRBD2 might be the D (6 bases). Germline values: CDR1 SGHTA, CDR2 FQGNSA. The CDR3 loop spans 13 amino acids. The V gene lost 8 bases and the J gene lost 5 bases, with 14 bases spanning the gap. Written as DNA, the CDR3 is TGTGCCAGCCGAGGACTACGGGTAGATACGCAGTATTTT. The encoded protein is CASRGLRVDTQYF.

There are a few counts of this clonotype. The chain carries TRBV19 and TRBJ1-2; TRBD1 matches at 8 bases. Germline CDR1 is LNHDA and CDR2 is SQIVND (reference sequence). V lost 7 bases, J lost 1 base, and 5 bases stayed unmatched. The length of the CDR3 is 14 residues. The CDR3 bases are TGTGCCAGTACCGACAGGGGTGTTAACTATGGCTACACCTTC. As protein: CASTDRGVNYGYTF.

This clonotype was picked up one time. The V gene is TRBV2, the J gene TRBJ2-3, with 7 nucleotides matching TRBD2. From germline, CDR1 is SNHLY and CDR2 FYNNEI. The CDR3 loop spans 15 amino acids. V gave up 5 bases and J gave up 5 bases; unmatched junction bases: 10. CDR3: CASSTGGRGEDTQYF. In DNA form, the CDR3 reads TGTGCCAGCAGTACGGGAGGACGAGGGGAAGATACGCAGTATTTT.

This clonotype came up a few times. The gene calls are TRBV11-1 and TRBJ2-7; 10 bases map to TRBD1. The CDR3 length is 16 residues. Germline V gives CDR1 SGHAT, CDR2 FQDESV (reference sequence). After removal of 5 bases from V and 5 bases from J, the junction contained 12 bases not matched to a gene. CDR3 nucleotide sequence: TGTGCCAGCAGCCCTCGTCCGGGACAGGGGTCCCACGAGCAGTACTTC. It yields the protein CASSPRPGQGSHEQYF.

This clonotype was detected ten times or more. This chain connects TRBV6-2 or TRBV6-3 to TRBJ1-5; D not resolved. Germline lookup yields CDR1 MNHEY and CDR2 SVGEGT. The CDR3 extends over 14 amino acids. Trimming removed 2 bases from V and 7 bases from J, with 12 bases in between. The CDR3, as DNA: TGTGCCAGCAGTTACCCGGCGGAGCGGCAGCCCCAGCATTTT. This encodes CASSYPAERQPQHF.

This clonotype appeared a few times. This sequence joins TRBV20-1 and TRBJ2-1; 9 bases are a match to TRBD2. The CDR3 consists of 14 residues. Germline V gene data show CDR1 as DFQATT and CDR2 as SNEGSKA (reference sequence). Trimming removed 7 bases from V and 3 bases from J; junction bases left unmatched: 7. CDR3 sequence reads: CSGLAGEIYNEQFF. Written as DNA, the CDR3 is TGCAGTGGCTTAGCGGGAGAAATCTACAATGAGCAGTTCTTC.

The genes are TRBV20-1 and TRBJ2-2; 11 bases align to TRBD1. The junction had 6 bases not matched to a gene; V was cut back by 5 bases and J by 7 bases. The length of the CDR3 is 14 residues. CDR1 and CDR2 from the germline V gene are DFQATT and SNEGSKA (reference sequence). CDR3: CSAGTGGAGGELFF. DNA of the CDR3: TGCAGTGCTGGGACAGGGGGAGCGGGCGGGGAGCTGTTTTTT.

The chain recombines TRBV24-1 with TRBJ2-7; D possibly corresponds to TRBD1 (6 bases). Between the trimmed V and J ends, which lost 1 base and 5 bases, there was a span of 14 bases. Germline values: CDR1 KGHDR, CDR2 SFDVKD. The CDR3 totals 15 residues. The CDR3 reads CATSDLAAGVDEQYF. CDR3 nucleotides: TGTGCCACCAGTGATTTAGCGGCAGGGGTGGACGAGCAGTACTTC.

This clonotype was seen more than once but under ten times. The CDR3 region is CSAGGNEKLFF. In DNA, the CDR3 is TGCAGTGCTGGGGGGAATGAAAAACTGTTTTTT. The chain joins TRBV20-1 to TRBJ1-4; a weak D match, TRBD1 (5 bases). V was pared by 5 bases and J by 5 bases, with 6 bases between. CDR1 DFQATT and CDR2 SNEGSKA come from the germline V gene (reference sequence). The CDR3 consists of 11 residues.

This clonotype was counted between two and nine times. The V and J genes are TRBV7-2 and TRBJ2-1, with TRBD2 identical over 10 bases. The germline CDR1 and CDR2 sequences are SGHTA and FQGNSA. J was trimmed by 3 bases and V by 5 bases; bases with no gene match: 7. The CDR3 has 16 residues. CDR3 DNA: TGTGCCAGCAGCCACCCAATAGCGGGAGGCTACAATGAGCAGTTCTTC. Protein sequence: CASSHPIAGGYNEQFF.

This clonotype was picked up a small number of times. The chain joins TRBV7-2 to TRBJ2-1, with D perhaps being TRBD1 or TRBD2 (5 bases each). This CDR3 comprises 15 residues. Germline V gene data show CDR1 as SGHTA and CDR2 as FQGNSA. V was cut by 5 bases and J by 8 bases, with 19 bases left in between. The CDR3 DNA reads as TGTGCCAGCAGCAAAGAGGGGTCAGGGAGAGATGAGCAGTTCTTC. Protein: CASSKEGSGRDEQFF.

In its sample, this clonotype was seen a few times. The chain recombines TRBV28 with TRBJ2-7; TRBD1 might be the D (6 bases). The V gene's germline CDR1 is MDHEN and CDR2 SYDVKM. The CDR3 has 15 residues. Trimming shortened V by 3 bases and J by 3 bases, and 15 bases separated the two germline ends. The CDR3 loop is CASSFPGTGHYEQYF. The CDR3 DNA is TGTGCCAGCAGTTTTCCCGGGACGGGACACTACGAGCAGTACTTC.

This clonotype was picked up many times. V and J are TRBV20-1 and TRBJ2-1; D is possibly TRBD2 (6 bases). The germline V gene has CDR1 DFQATT and CDR2 SNEGSKA (reference sequence). Deletions cut 1 base from V and 4 bases from J, with 14 bases between. The CDR3 has 15 amino acids. CDR3 region: CSARGGGGRYNEQFF. CDR3 bases: TGCAGTGCTAGAGGTGGGGGAGGAAGATACAATGAGCAGTTCTTC.

J is TRBJ2-1 and V is TRBV5-1; 13 bases line up with TRBD2. After removal of 4 bases from V and 6 bases from J, the junction contained 7 bases not matched to a gene. CDR3 length equals 16 residues. Germline loops: CDR1 SGHRS, CDR2 YFSETQ. This CDR3 is CASSRAGTSGTNEQFF. DNA for the CDR3: TGCGCCAGCAGCAGGGCAGGGACTAGCGGGACCAATGAGCAGTTCTTC. Looking up the rest from reference TRBV5-1 and TRBJ2-1 gives the full variable domain: KAGVTQTPRYLIKTRGQQVTLSCSPISGHRSVSWYQQTPGQGLQFLFEYFSETQRNKGNFPGRFSGRQFSNSRSEMNVSTLELGDSALYLCASSRAGTSGTNEQFFGPGTRLTVL.